Here is one T cell receptor (beta chain) with its context. It lacks a known antigen. The sample holds no much larger clone one base away, and base qualities are not on file. The immunoSEQ Assay, a bias-controlled multiplex PCR, was used to amplify TCRbeta CDR3 regions from genomic DNA. On the authors' methods: The number of nucleated cells in each sample was estimated from the amplification of reference gene primers within the assay. To quantify the absolute abundance of each unique TCRbeta CDR3 rearrangement, sequence reads were collapsed and filtered. For each sample, productive Simpson clonality was calculated by taking the square root of Simpson's diversity index across productive rearrangements. This is the immuneACCESS table as TCRdb keeps it, with only in-frame sequences that have V and J called. A part of the clones is gone; compared with another copy, unresolved V genes explain less than half, and the rest is unexplained. V and J calls and clone size are copied from that table; D and trimming were computed from the DNA. This sample lists nearly 250,000 clones; 65% to 90% were detected once. Of the sample, 9.1% is held by the ten largest clones.

This entry comes from a study of blood T cell repertoires in COVID-19 (dated by TCRdb to 2019 to 2021). Study-wide context: Collaborator samples came from the United States, Italy and Spain and covered acute and convalescent phases of COVID-19. A de-identified subject ID, COVID-19 status, age in years and sex were almost always included in the sample metadata. The samples were drawn from the first 160 participants of the ongoing ImmuneRACE study and from 1,254 subjects provided by 6 global collaborators. The repertoires were released in a freely available public database meant as a resource for research on the immune response to SARS-CoV-2. The material from the prospective study consisted of cDNA or gDNA derived from T cells, B-cell-depleted T cells, or PBMCs. Deeply sampled blood TCRbeta repertoires from subjects exposed to, actively infected with, or recovered from COVID-19 were included in the dataset. Where HLA class I and class II types were available, the types were taken from metadata supplied by the sample provider, not from assay-based typing. Points the paper makes about the study in general: The quantity of clinical and demographic metadata differed by source and by participant and was supplied without curation.

Enrolling through a virtual design, the prospective study's participants ranged in age from roughly 18 to 90 years and lived across 24 United States geographic areas. In the prospective study, participants were assigned to cohorts based on the clinical history participants reported in a screening survey and a study questionnaire. In the prospective study, mobile phlebotomists collected whole blood, serum and a nasopharyngeal or oropharyngeal swab from each participant. Prospective study participants could optionally give additional blood draws and questionnaires over a roughly two-month period. Blood samples from the prospective study were shipped frozen or at room temperature prior to DNA extraction. Relative to germline, V is 5 bases shorter and J is 12 bases shorter, with 14 bases between their ends. The germline V gene supplies CDR1 SGHNT and CDR2 YENEEA. The CDR3 has 11 amino acids, counting the end cysteine and phenylalanine. Kept here is only the CDR3 DNA, which spans 33 bases and is read in frame from base 1.

The sequence is built from TRBV11-3 and TRBJ2-7, with TRBD1 tentatively as D gene (5 bases match). The sequence was collected from a woman aged 45-65 years with acute COVID-19. The sequencing sample was made of PBMCs or T cells enriched from blood (not recorded which). DNA sequence: TGTGCCAGCAGCCCCGTCGTGGGGCCGTACTTC. Protein translation: CASSPVVGPYF.